The rows below give T cell receptor beta chains drawn from one sample of a study of T cells in localized non-small cell lung cancer. Profiling relied on immunoSEQ multiplex PCR, and the TCRdb table lists in-frame clones only, not all of them. Among roughly 1,400 clones listed, around 20% were seen once. This specimen consisted of lung tumor tissue, obtained before any cancer treatment. All receptors come from a male donor older than 55 with stage II squamous cell lung carcinoma. The CDR3 runs from the conserved cysteine through the conserved F or W. D genes are given only for firm matches. Clone size is not always given. Where it is, it says once, few, many or a class for expanded clones.

>TRBD1|TRBV11-3|NA|TRBJ1-5
CASSPNTGGGQPQHF
TGTGCCAGCAGCCCAAATACAGGGGGCGGTCAGCCCCAGCATTTT
>NA|TRBV10-3|few|TRBJ2-2
CASSEGGNTGELFF
TGTGCCAGCAGTGAGGGAGGGAACACCGGGGAGCTGTTTTTT
>NA|TRBV19|few|TRBJ1-1
CASSISGSANTEAFF
TGTGCCAGTAGTATAAGTGGGTCTGCGAACACTGAAGCTTTCTTT
>TRBD1|TRBV11-3|NA|TRBJ1-1
CASSFTGAQSGAFF
TGTGCCAGCAGCTTTACAGGGGCTCAATCGGGGGCTTTCTTT
>TRBD1|TRBV9|few|TRBJ2-7
CASSGDRAYEQYF
TGTGCCAGCAGCGGGGACAGGGCGTACGAGCAGTACTTC
>NA|TRBV11-3|NA|TRBJ1-3
CASSFQLQVTSGNTIYF
TGTGCCAGCAGCTTCCAACTACAGGTTACGAGTGGAAACACCATATATTTT
>NA|TRBV29-1|NA|TRBJ2-7
CSAMTAHSYEQYF
TGCAGCGCGATGACAGCCCACTCCTACGAGCAGTACTTC
>TRBD1|TRBV11-3|few|TRBJ2-1
CASKFPGQGGNEQFF
TGTGCCAGCAAATTTCCGGGACAGGGGGGGAATGAGCAGTTCTTC
>TRBD2|TRBV6-8|medium-sized|TRBJ2-7
CASSYLASGAYEQYF
TGTGCCAGCAGTTACTTGGCTAGCGGCGCCTACGAGCAGTACTTC
>TRBD1|TRBV6-8|NA|TRBJ2-2
CASSYSIGTGHTGELFF
TGTGCCAGCAGTTACTCGATTGGGACAGGGCACACCGGGGAGCTGTTTTTT
>TRBD1|TRBV11-3|medium-sized|TRBJ1-2
CASSQRAPTGGGRFYGYTF
TGTGCCAGCAGCCAGAGGGCTCCGACAGGGGGGGGGCGTTTCTATGGCTACACCTTC
>TRBD1|TRBV11-3|few|TRBJ1-2
CASSPRKDRSRPPYYGYTF
TGTGCCAGCAGCCCTAGGAAGGACAGGTCCCGGCCTCCATACTATGGCTACACCTTC
>NA|TRBV2|few|TRBJ1-3
CASSLPATGNTIYF
TGTGCCAGCAGTTTGCCAGCCACTGGAAACACCATATATTTT
>NA|TRBV10-2|NA|TRBJ2-1
CASSVGRGAYNEQFF
TGCGCCAGCAGTGTTGGCAGGGGGGCCTACAATGAGCAGTTCTTC
>NA|TRBV29-1|NA|TRBJ2-3
CSVAYLRTDTQYF
TGCAGCGTTGCCTATCTCCGCACAGATACGCAGTATTTT
>TRBD2|TRBV6-8|few|TRBJ2-1
CASSDGGAGYNEQFF
TGTGCCAGCAGCGACGGGGGGGCTGGGTACAATGAGCAGTTCTTC
>TRBD1|TRBV10-3|NA|TRBJ2-7
CAISEGDRRSEQYF
TGTGCCATCAGTGAGGGGGACAGGCGATCGGAGCAGTACTTC
>NA|TRBV27|few|TRBJ2-3
CASSLGVTDTQYF
TGTGCCAGCAGTCTGGGGGTCACAGATACGCAGTATTTT
>NA|TRBV15|NA|TRBJ1-1
CATSWDFGNTEAFF
TGTGCCACCAGCTGGGATTTTGGGAACACTGAAGCTTTCTTT
>NA|TRBV1|few|TRBJ2-1
CASSLLASGSSSEQFF
TGCGCCAGCAGCCTACTCGCTAGCGGGAGTAGTAGTGAGCAGTTCTTC
>TRBD1|TRBV18|NA|TRBJ2-5
CASSPSGQGETQYF
TGTGCCAGCTCACCATCGGGACAGGGGGAGACCCAGTACTTC
>TRBD1|TRBV6-8|few|TRBJ2-7
CASSPRTGNSYEQYF
TGTGCCAGCAGTCCACGGACAGGGAACTCCTACGAGCAGTACTTC
>NA|TRBV11-3|few|TRBJ2-3
CASSPDLGTDTQYF
TGTGCCAGCAGCCCCGATTTAGGCACAGATACGCAGTATTTT